Reported below is one TCR beta chain. Its antigen is undetermined. This entry belongs to a study of identifying expanded T cells in peripheral blood. The repertoire was sequenced with immunoSEQ multiplex PCR; TCRdb's copy has only in-frame clones and lacks some. Of under 110,000 clones in the sample, about 83% are singletons; the top ten hold about 17%. The CDR3 is 14 amino acids. Germline values: CDR1 SGHRS, CDR2 YFSETQ. The V gene end was trimmed by 7 bases and the J gene end by 3 bases; junction bases not matched to a gene: 6. During the collection period, no donor immune events like infections were recorded. The study, taken as a whole, reports: Across healthy donors, higher total template counts meant significantly greater approximately 2-week count variance. Over two and four weeks, about 15 and 19 clones changed, versus around 1.2 between replicates.

The sequence derives from a person aged 18 to 70 in good health. Sequences were obtained from blood. The genes are TRBV5-1 and TRBJ2-2; 7 bases are shared with TRBD1. CDR3 protein: CASEIQGYTGELFF. CDR3 coding DNA: TGCGCCAGCGAAATACAGGGGTACACCGGGGAGCTGTTTTTT.